A single sample is the source of the 5 T cell receptor beta chains below, sequenced in a study of cytomegalovirus exposure and HLA in healthy donors (dated by TCRdb to the late 2010s). The method behind the library was the immunoSEQ multiplex PCR assay. The multiplex PCR relied on a mix of 60 forward primers for TCR Vbeta segments and 13 reverse primers for TCR Jbeta segments. Drawn from immuneACCESS, this table holds only the in-frame rearrangements with V and J called that TCRdb kept. Clones are partly lost; checked studies trace under half to an unresolved V gene and leave the rest unexplained. Here the sample has 150,000 to 200,000 clones; more than 60% occur a single time. The ten largest clonotypes hold around 10% of the sample. The sequencing input was PBMCs. Every receptor here comes from a man between 18 and 29 years old in good health and CMV-seropositive.

V usage is TRBV27 and J usage is TRBJ1-5; D is perhaps TRBD1 (5 bases). Trimming pared 4 bases from V and 6 bases from J, leaving 16 bases between. CDR3 length: 15 residues. From germline, CDR1 is MNHEY and CDR2 SMNVEV (reference sequence). DNA of the CDR3: TGTGCCAGCAGTTCAGTTCGGGGGGTTTCTCAGCCCCAGCATTTT. Translating it yields CASSSVRGVSQPQHF.

This clone showed up just a few times. The chain has TRBV2 and TRBJ2-5, with 11 bases lining up with TRBD1. From germline, CDR1 is SNHLY and CDR2 FYNNEI. Trimming cost V 6 bases and J 5 bases; bases outside gene matches: 11. The CDR3 runs 16 residues. The CDR3, as DNA: TGTGCCAGCAGCGGTATGGACAGGGGGCTGAGGGAGACCCAGTACTTC. It encodes CASSGMDRGLRETQYF.

Written as DNA, the CDR3 is TGTGCCAGCAGCTGGTCACAGGAAAACTATGGCTACACCTTC. Its translation is CASSWSQENYGYTF. J is TRBJ1-2 and V is TRBV5-4; maybe TRBD1 (5 bases). Germline V gives CDR1 SGHNT, CDR2 YYREEE (reference sequence). The V end was cut by 3 bases, the J end by 2 bases, with 11 bases between. The CDR3 has 14 residues.

The rearrangement uses TRBV28 and TRBJ1-5, with 11 bases that match TRBD1. CDR1 is MDHEN, CDR2 SYDVKM, per germline. J lost 6 bases, V lost 10 bases, and 5 bases had no gene match. The CDR3 has 13 residues. CDR3 DNA sequence: TGTGCCAATCGGACAGGGGGCGGTCAGCCCCAGCATTTT. Encoded protein: CANRTGGGQPQHF.

The table lists this clone with a few counts. This rearrangement joins TRBV30 to TRBJ2-1; D unclear. This CDR3 is built from 12 residues. V shed 3 bases and J shed 8 bases, with 11 bases lying between them. The germline V gene has CDR1 GTSNPN and CDR2 SVGIG (reference sequence). Here the CDR3 DNA reads TGTGCCTGGAGCGAACTCATGGATGAGCAGTTCTTC. As protein: CAWSELMDEQFF.